A single sample gave rise to the 2 T cell receptor beta chains below, sequenced in a study of T cell responses to AZD1222 COVID-19 vaccine. The method was immunoSEQ multiplex PCR; TCRdb's version includes in-frame clones alone and lacks a portion of them. Of about 67,000 clones listed, around four fifths are singletons. Sequencing was performed on peripheral blood, taken on day 0 of AZD1222 vaccination. These TCRs come from an adult in good health.

The genes are TRBV5-1 and TRBJ2-1; D is perhaps TRBD2 (5 bases). The length of the CDR3 is 16 residues. CDR1 is SGHRS, CDR2 YFSETQ, per germline. With 0 bases removed from V and 0 bases from J, the gap between germline ends came to 10 bases. CDR3 DNA sequence: TGCGCCAGCAGCTTGGCGGGGAGCGGCTCCTACAATGAGCAGTTCTTC. Translating gives CASSLAGSGSYNEQFF.

This clone was detected only a few times. This CDR3 is also generated by other DNA sequences in the sample. The chain links TRBV9 to TRBJ1-2; D remains ambiguous. Deletions cut 4 bases from V and 2 bases from J, with 12 bases between. The CDR3 sequence is 14 residues long. Germline V CDR1 and CDR2: SGDLS, YYNGEE. The CDR3 sequence is CASSPEGGNYGYTF. CDR3 nucleotide sequence: TGTGCCAGCAGCCCAGAAGGAGGAAACTATGGCTACACCTTC.